These 10 T cell receptor beta chains were sequenced from one sample in a study of spatial heterogeneity in lung cancer. TCRdb recomputed calls from the 5' RACE reads with MiXCR, one row per CDR3 protein. The sample holds 30,000 to 45,000 distinct CDR3 sequences, less than 8.5% seen once. Time point described: sample taken at primary tumor resection. The sequenced sample was PBMCs, obtained at surgery. All receptors come from a female donor with early-stage non-small cell lung cancer.

This clonotype was detected many times. V usage is TRBV5-1 and J usage is TRBJ1-1, with D unresolved. Germline V gene sequence: CDR1 SGHRS, CDR2 YFSETQ. Trimming cost V 6 bases and J 5 bases, with 14 bases left between them. The CDR3 extends over 13 amino acids. The CDR3 DNA reads as TGCGCCAGCACCCTCGGTAGGCGGACTGAAGCTTTCTTT. Residues: CASTLGRRTEAFF.

This clonotype was seen at least ten times. The chain uses TRBV6-2 or TRBV6-3 and TRBJ2-5, with D uncertain. The germline V gene has CDR1 MNHEY and CDR2 SVGEGT. V lost 5 bases and J 4 bases, leaving 2 bases between the germline ends. This CDR3 is built from 10 residues. CDR3 in amino acids: CASSAETQYF. The DNA for the CDR3 is TGTGCCAGCAGTGCAGAGACCCAGTACTTC.

Ten or more counts support this clonotype. In DNA, the CDR3 is TGTGCCAGCAGCCCGTATCTCAAGTATGAGCAGTTCTTC. Protein product: CASSPYLKYEQFF. This chain uses TRBV7-8 with TRBJ2-1; D is unclear. The CDR3 is 13 residues long. Trimming shortened V by 5 bases and J by 8 bases, and 13 bases separated the two germline ends. Germline values: CDR1 SGHVS, CDR2 FQNEAQ.

This clonotype occurred many times. This chain joins TRBV7-6 and TRBJ2-3, with no clear D. This CDR3 contains 13 residues. Germline CDR1 SGHVS, CDR2 FNYEAQ. V lost 3 bases to trimming and J lost 6 bases, with 10 bases between them. The chain's CDR3 is CASSLATVDTQYF. The CDR3, as DNA: TGTGCCAGCAGCTTGGCGACCGTGGATACGCAGTATTTT.

The chain carries TRBV12-3 or TRBV12-4 and TRBJ2-1, with D hard to call. With 8 bases removed from V and 12 bases from J, the gap between germline ends came to 14 bases. The CDR3 totals 11 residues. This chain's CDR3 is CASGPLSVQFF. The DNA for the CDR3 is TGTGCCAGCGGCCCACTATCGGTGCAGTTCTTC.

The chain couples TRBV4-3 to TRBJ1-2; D is undetermined. The CDR3 covers 14 residues. Germline-derived CDR1 and CDR2 are LGHNA and YSLEER. V gave up 2 bases and J gave up 0 bases, with 7 bases separating them. The CDR3 protein is CASSQTATNYGYTF. The CDR3 DNA reads TGCGCCAGCAGCCAAACAGCCACTAACTATGGCTACACCTTC.

This clonotype appeared many times. The rearrangement joins TRBV27 to TRBJ2-3, with D uncertain. V was trimmed by 4 bases and J by 3 bases, leaving 11 bases between them. CDR1 MNHEY and CDR2 SMNVEV come from the germline V gene (reference sequence). The CDR3 contains 14 residues. The CDR3 protein is CASSSSARTDTQYF. The CDR3 DNA sequence: TGTGCCAGCAGTTCCTCAGCAAGGACAGATACGCAGTATTTT.

This clonotype was detected many times. This sequence joins TRBV28 and TRBJ2-2; D is unclear. Germline CDR1 is MDHEN and CDR2 is SYDVKM. The CDR3 sequence is 17 residues long. The V and J ends lost 5 bases and 6 bases respectively, with 22 bases between them. The DNA for the CDR3 is TGTGCCAGCAGTCGATTAACGAGTATAGCAGCCGCCGGGGAGCTGTTTTTT. Protein product: CASSRLTSIAAAGELFF.

This clonotype was seen a few times. The chain employs TRBV5-8 and TRBJ1-1; D is undetermined. The V end was cut by 5 bases, the J end by 2 bases, with 19 bases between. The CDR3 spans 16 residues. From germline, CDR1 is SGHTS and CDR2 YDEGEE. The CDR3 protein is CASRLSLSYPNTEAFF. The CDR3 nucleotides read TGTGCCAGCAGACTAAGCTTGTCATATCCTAACACTGAAGCTTTCTTT.

This clonotype was picked up many times. The chain combines TRBV5-1 with TRBJ1-4, with TRBD1 matching over 10 bases. From germline, CDR1 is SGHRS and CDR2 YFSETQ. The V gene end was trimmed by 3 bases and the J gene end by 8 bases; junction bases not matched to a gene: 7. The CDR3 is made up of 15 amino acids. The CDR3 DNA is TGCGCCAGCAGCTCCCGGACAGGGGGAGGCGAAAAACTGTTTTTT. As protein: CASSSRTGGGEKLFF.